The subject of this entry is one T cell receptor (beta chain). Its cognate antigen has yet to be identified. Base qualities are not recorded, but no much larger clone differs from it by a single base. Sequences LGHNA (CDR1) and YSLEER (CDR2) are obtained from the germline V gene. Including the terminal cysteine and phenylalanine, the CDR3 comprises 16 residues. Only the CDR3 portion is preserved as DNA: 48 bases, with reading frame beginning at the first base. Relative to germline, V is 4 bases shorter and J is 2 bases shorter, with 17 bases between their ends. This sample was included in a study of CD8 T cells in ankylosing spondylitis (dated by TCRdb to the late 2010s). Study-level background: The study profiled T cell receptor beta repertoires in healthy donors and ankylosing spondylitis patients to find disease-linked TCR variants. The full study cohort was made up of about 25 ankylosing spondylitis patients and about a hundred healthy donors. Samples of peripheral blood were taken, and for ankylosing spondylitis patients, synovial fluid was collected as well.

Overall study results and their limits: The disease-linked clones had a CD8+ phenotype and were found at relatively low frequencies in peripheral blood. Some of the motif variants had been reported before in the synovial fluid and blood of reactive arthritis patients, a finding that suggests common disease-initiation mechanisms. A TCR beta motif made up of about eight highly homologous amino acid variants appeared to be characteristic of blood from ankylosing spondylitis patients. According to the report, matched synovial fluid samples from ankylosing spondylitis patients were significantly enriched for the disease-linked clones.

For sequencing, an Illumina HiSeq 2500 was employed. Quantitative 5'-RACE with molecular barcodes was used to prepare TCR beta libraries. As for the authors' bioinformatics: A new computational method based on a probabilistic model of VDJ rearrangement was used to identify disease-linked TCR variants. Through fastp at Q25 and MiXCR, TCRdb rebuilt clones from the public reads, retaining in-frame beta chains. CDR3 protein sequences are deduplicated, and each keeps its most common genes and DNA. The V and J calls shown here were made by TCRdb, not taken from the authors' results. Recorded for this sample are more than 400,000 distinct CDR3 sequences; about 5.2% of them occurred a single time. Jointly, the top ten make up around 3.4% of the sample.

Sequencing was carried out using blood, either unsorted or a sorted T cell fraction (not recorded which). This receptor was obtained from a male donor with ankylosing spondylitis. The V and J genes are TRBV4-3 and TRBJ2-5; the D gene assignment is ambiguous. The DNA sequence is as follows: TGCGCCAGCAGCCCCGGCCAAGGACGGAATCAAGAGACCCAGTACTTC. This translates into CASSPGQGRNQETQYF.